The T cell receptor beta chain under discussion was sequenced for a study of shared clonotypes between healthy human individuals. Assay: immunoSEQ multiplex PCR; the TCRdb copy retains only in-frame clones and omits some. The table lists around 350,000 clones, less than 75% of them singletons. V was trimmed by 6 bases and J by 7 bases, leaving 22 bases between them. Per the germline V gene, CDR1 is KGHSH and CDR2 is LQKENI. CDR3 length: 16 residues. The specimen was memory CD4+ T cells sorted from blood. Specified subset: CD45RA-negative fraction. This chain connects TRBV18 to TRBJ1-5; a weak D match, TRBD1 (6 bases). This clonotype originated in a man under 40 in good health. DNA of the CDR3: TGTGCCAGCTCCAGCGGCCTTGCGGGGGCAGGGCAGCCCCAGCATTTT. Amino acids: CASSSGLAGAGQPQHF.